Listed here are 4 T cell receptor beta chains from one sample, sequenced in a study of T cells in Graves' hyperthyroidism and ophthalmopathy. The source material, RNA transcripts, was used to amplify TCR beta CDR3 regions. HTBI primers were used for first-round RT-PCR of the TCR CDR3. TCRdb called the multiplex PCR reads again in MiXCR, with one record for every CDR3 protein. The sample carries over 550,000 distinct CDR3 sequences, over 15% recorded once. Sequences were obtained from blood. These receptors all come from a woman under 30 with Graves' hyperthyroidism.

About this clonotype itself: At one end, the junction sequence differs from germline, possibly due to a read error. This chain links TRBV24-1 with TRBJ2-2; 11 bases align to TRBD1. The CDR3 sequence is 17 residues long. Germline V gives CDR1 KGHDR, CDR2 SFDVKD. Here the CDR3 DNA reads TGTGCCACCAGTGATTTCCCGGACAGGGGGCTCACCGGGGAGCCGTTTTTT. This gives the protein CATSDFPDRGLTGEPFF.

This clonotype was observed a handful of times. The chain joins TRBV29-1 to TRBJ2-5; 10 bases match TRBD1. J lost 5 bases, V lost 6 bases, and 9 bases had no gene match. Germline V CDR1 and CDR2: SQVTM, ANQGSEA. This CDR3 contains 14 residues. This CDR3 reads CSVAWTGGGETQYF. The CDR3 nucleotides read TGCAGCGTCGCCTGGACAGGGGGGGGGGAGACCCAGTACTTC.

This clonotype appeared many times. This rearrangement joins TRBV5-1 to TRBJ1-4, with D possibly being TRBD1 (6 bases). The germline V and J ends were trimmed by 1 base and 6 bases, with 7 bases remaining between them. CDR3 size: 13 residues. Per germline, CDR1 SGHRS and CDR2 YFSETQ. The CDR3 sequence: CASSLTGYEKLFF. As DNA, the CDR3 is TGCGCCAGCAGCTTGACAGGGTATGAAAAACTGTTTTTT.

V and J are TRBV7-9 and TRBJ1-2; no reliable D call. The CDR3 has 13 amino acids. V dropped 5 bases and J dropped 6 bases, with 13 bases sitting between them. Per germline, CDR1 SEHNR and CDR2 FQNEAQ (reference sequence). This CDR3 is CASSARWADGYTF. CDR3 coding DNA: TGTGCCAGCAGCGCTCGATGGGCGGATGGCTACACCTTC.